This note documents a single T cell receptor beta chain sequence. V shed 2 bases, J shed 6 bases, and the junction held 5 bases outside the gene matches. Germline assignment: CDR1 MNHEY and CDR2 SVGAGI. This CDR3 spans 15 amino acids. TCR beta rearrangements were amplified from peripheral blood genomic DNA. The sample is drawn from a study of T cell repertoires in aging, cancer and after chemotherapy. Rearranged V-D-J TRB sequences were amplified with a mixed TRB-A/B primer pool. Each CDR3 protein gets one entry after TCRdb re-called the multiplex PCR reads with MiXCR. Of fewer than 2,000 distinct CDR3 sequences listed, approximately 56% are singletons.

This sequence joins TRBV6-5 and TRBJ2-1; 9 bases agree with TRBD2. The sequenced sample was blood. The TCR sequence derives from a human donor with a blood cancer. In DNA, the CDR3 is TGTGCCAGCAGTTACCCCGCGGGGGGGCGCAATGAGCAGTTCTTC. This translates into CASSYPAGGRNEQFF.